These 7 T cell receptor beta chains were sequenced from one sample in a study of control samples from healthy donors and cancer patients. Libraries were prepared by immunoSEQ multiplex PCR; TCRdb keeps only in-frame clonotypes and omits some of them. The data show about 190,000 clones, and the top ten clones hold about 2.2%. Sequencing input: blood. The source of these receptors is a woman aged 25 to 39 in good health.

The chain carries TRBV21-1 and TRBJ1-2. TRBV21-1 counts as a pseudogene. The CDR3 contains 18 residues. Here the CDR3 DNA reads TGTGCCAGCAGCAAAGAAGCCCCCCCTACGCCATCACGGCGTGGCTACACCTTC. Protein: CASSKEAPPTPSRRGYTF.

V usage is TRBV15 and J usage is TRBJ1-1; D is uncertain. Germline values: CDR1 LNHNV, CDR2 YYDKDF (reference sequence). The CDR3 loop spans 13 amino acids. The V gene lost 1 base and the J gene lost 5 bases, with 8 bases spanning the gap. The CDR3 bases are TGTGCCACCAGCAGAGGCTTGAGGACTGAAGCTTTCTTT. This sequence encodes CATSRGLRTEAFF.

J is TRBJ2-5 and V is TRBV7-2; 8 nucleotides line up with TRBD2. CDR3 size: 14 residues. With 7 bases clipped from V and 1 base from J, the junction kept 5 bases outside the gene matches. In germline, CDR1 is SGHTA, CDR2 FQGNSA. This chain's CDR3 is CASKSSGVQETQYF. The CDR3 nucleotides read TGTGCCAGCAAGAGTAGCGGGGTCCAAGAGACCCAGTACTTC.

The CDR3 DNA reads TGTGCCAGCAGCTTAGCCAGGGATGTCGACGAGCAGTACTTC. This sequence encodes CASSLARDVDEQYF. The chain couples TRBV7-2 to TRBJ2-7, with a tentative D call TRBD1 (5 bases). V was cut by 0 bases and J by 5 bases, with 11 bases left in between. CDR3 length: 14 residues. Germline assignment: CDR1 SGHTA and CDR2 FQGNSA.

J is TRBJ1-2 and V is TRBV11-2, with D perhaps matching TRBD1 (6 bases). Per the germline V gene, CDR1 is SGHAT and CDR2 is FQNNGV. The CDR3 is 15 amino acids. V lost 4 bases to trimming and J lost 4 bases, with 16 bases between them. CDR3 nucleotides: TGTGCCAGCAGCTCCGGAGGGGGAAGTTTCTATGGCTACACCTTC. Translation gives CASSSGGGSFYGYTF.

The chain uses TRBV4-2 and TRBJ2-7; the D is unclear. The CDR3 has 14 amino acids. Germline-derived CDR1 and CDR2 are LGHNA and YNFKEQ. V shed 5 bases and J shed 0 bases, with 11 bases lying between them. The CDR3 loop reads CASSSRPGSYEQYF. The DNA for the CDR3 is TGTGCCAGCAGCTCCCGACCCGGCTCCTACGAGCAGTACTTC.

The chain has TRBV21-1 and TRBJ1-5; the D call TRBD1 from the table was never checked on the DNA. TRBV21-1 is assigned pseudogene status. CDR3 length equals 14 residues. The CDR3 DNA reads as TGTGCCAGCAGCCAAGACAGGGGTAATCAGCCCCAGCATTTT. Its translation is CASSQDRGNQPQHF.